One sample yielded the 12 T cell receptor beta chains listed below, sequenced in a study of shared clonotypes between healthy human individuals. Assay: immunoSEQ multiplex PCR; the TCRdb copy retains only in-frame clones and omits some. Among over 1.4 million clones, around 97% were seen once, and the ten largest hold about 1.2%. The sequencing sample was made of naive CD4+ T cells sorted from blood. Subset meaning: CD45RA+ positively selected. These receptors originate from a man between 25 and 39 years old in good health.

V gene TRBV7-6 combines with J gene TRBJ2-3; 14 bases align to TRBD2. V was clipped by 4 bases and J by 5 bases; unmatched bases: 11. The CDR3 has 18 amino acids. Germline loops: CDR1 SGHVS, CDR2 FNYEAQ. Here the CDR3 reads CASSYGTSGRKAQDTQYF. The CDR3 DNA reads as TGTGCCAGCAGCTACGGGACTAGCGGGAGAAAGGCACAAGATACGCAGTATTTT.

The rearrangement joins TRBV11-3 to TRBJ2-3, with D perhaps TRBD2 (5 bases). The CDR3 is 12 amino acids. Germline CDR1 and CDR2: SGHNT and YENEEA. Trimming stripped 5 bases from V and 9 bases from J, with 12 bases between. CDR3 nucleotide sequence: TGTGCCAGCAGCCTCGAGGGCCAGACGCAGTATTTT. It encodes CASSLEGQTQYF.

The chain uses TRBV9 and TRBJ2-2; D gene ambiguous. Germline CDR1 SGDLS, CDR2 YYNGEE. Between the trimmed V and J ends, which lost 0 bases and 2 bases, there was a span of 14 bases. This CDR3 region has 17 residues. In nucleotides, the CDR3 is TGTGCCAGCAGCGTAGCCTCTGTTGCGTTAAACACCGGGGAGCTGTTTTTT. Its translation: CASSVASVALNTGELFF.

As DNA, the CDR3 is TGTGCCAGCAGTTACTCAGGACAGGGGGCAGGGACCCAGTACTTC. It specifies CASSYSGQGAGTQYF. The V call is TRBV6-5, the J call TRBJ2-5, with 11 bases fitting TRBD1. Trimming removed 0 bases from V and 7 bases from J; junction bases left unmatched: 4. Germline values: CDR1 MNHEY, CDR2 SVGAGI. This CDR3 has 15 amino acids.

This clone was counted a single time. The same CDR3 also results from other DNA sequences found in this sample. The chain joins TRBV20-1 to TRBJ2-1, with a possible D match to TRBD2 (5 bases). V lost 5 bases and J lost 7, with 9 bases in between. Germline CDR1 and CDR2: DFQATT and SNEGSKA (reference sequence). The CDR3 runs 11 residues. The DNA for the CDR3 is TGCAGTGCTCTAAGCGGTAATGAGCAGTTCTTC. It specifies CSALSGNEQFF.

For the CDR3, the DNA is TGTGCCAGCAGCGTTCCGGGACTAGCGGGCGGAGATACGCAGTATTTT. Translation: CASSVPGLAGGDTQYF. V usage is TRBV7-2 and J usage is TRBJ2-3; 12 bases agree with TRBD2. The CDR3 has 16 residues. V lost 5 bases, J lost 5 bases, and 8 bases stayed unmatched. Germline V gene lookup returns CDR1 SGHTA and CDR2 FQGNSA.

This chain uses TRBV14 with TRBJ1-1, with unresolved D. CDR1 is SGHDN and CDR2 is FVKESK in the germline V gene. V was cut by 3 bases and J by 2 bases, with 7 bases left in between. The CDR3 covers 13 residues. The DNA for the CDR3 is TGTGCCAGCAGCCAGGGTACCAACACTGAAGCTTTCTTT. Translating gives CASSQGTNTEAFF.

The J gene is TRBJ2-5, the V gene TRBV2, with a tentative D call TRBD1 (5 bases). CDR1 SNHLY and CDR2 FYNNEI come from the germline V gene. The V end was cut by 7 bases, the J end by 5 bases, with 17 bases between. The CDR3 contains 14 residues. The CDR3 DNA follows: TGTGCCAGCAATGGGGCTTACACACCGGAGACCCAGTACTTC. This codes for CASNGAYTPETQYF.

This clone has only one observation. The gene calls are TRBV7-9 and TRBJ2-1; D unclear. The CDR3 extends over 16 amino acids. V gave up 0 bases and J gave up 7 bases, with 16 bases separating them. Germline CDR1 reads SEHNR; CDR2 reads FQNEAQ (reference sequence). The CDR3 coding sequence is TGTGCCAGCAGCTTAGCTATACTCTTAGGATATAATGAGCAGTTCTTC. It encodes CASSLAILLGYNEQFF.

The chain couples TRBV2 to TRBJ2-1; D not certain. With 3 bases removed from V and 3 bases from J, the gap between germline ends came to 12 bases. Per the germline V gene, CDR1 is SNHLY and CDR2 is FYNNEI. The CDR3 contains 15 residues. The chain's CDR3 is CASSDLLGSYNEQFF. CDR3 bases: TGTGCCAGCAGTGACCTCTTGGGCAGCTACAATGAGCAGTTCTTC. The variable domain in full, with the rest retrieved from reference TRBV2 and TRBJ2-1, is EPEVTQTPSHQVTQMGQEVILRCVPISNHLYFYWYRQILGQKVEFLVSFYNNEISEKSEIFDDQFSVERPDGSNFTLKIRSTKLEDSAMYFCASSDLLGSYNEQFFGPGTRLTVL.

The chain joins TRBV20-1 to TRBJ1-2; a possible D gene is TRBD1 (5 bases). The CDR3 is 11 residues long. Germline V gives CDR1 DFQATT, CDR2 SNEGSKA (reference sequence). The CDR3 spells CHPGGNYGYTF. CDR3 DNA sequence: TGCCATCCGGGGGGTAACTATGGCTACACCTTC.

The rearrangement joins TRBV5-1 to TRBJ2-7; 11 bases align to TRBD2. CDR1 and CDR2 from the germline V gene are SGHRS and YFSETQ. J lost 4 bases, V lost 3 bases, and 24 bases had no gene match. CDR3 length: 21 amino acids. The CDR3 spells CASSSKGETSGSRYSLYEQYF. DNA for the CDR3: TGCGCCAGCAGCTCCAAAGGGGAAACTAGCGGGAGCAGGTACAGTCTGTACGAGCAGTACTTC. The full variable domain, with the rest looked up from reference TRBV5-1 and TRBJ2-7, is KAGVTQTPRYLIKTRGQQVTLSCSPISGHRSVSWYQQTPGQGLQFLFEYFSETQRNKGNFPGRFSGRQFSNSRSEMNVSTLELGDSALYLCASSSKGETSGSRYSLYEQYFGPGTRLTVT.